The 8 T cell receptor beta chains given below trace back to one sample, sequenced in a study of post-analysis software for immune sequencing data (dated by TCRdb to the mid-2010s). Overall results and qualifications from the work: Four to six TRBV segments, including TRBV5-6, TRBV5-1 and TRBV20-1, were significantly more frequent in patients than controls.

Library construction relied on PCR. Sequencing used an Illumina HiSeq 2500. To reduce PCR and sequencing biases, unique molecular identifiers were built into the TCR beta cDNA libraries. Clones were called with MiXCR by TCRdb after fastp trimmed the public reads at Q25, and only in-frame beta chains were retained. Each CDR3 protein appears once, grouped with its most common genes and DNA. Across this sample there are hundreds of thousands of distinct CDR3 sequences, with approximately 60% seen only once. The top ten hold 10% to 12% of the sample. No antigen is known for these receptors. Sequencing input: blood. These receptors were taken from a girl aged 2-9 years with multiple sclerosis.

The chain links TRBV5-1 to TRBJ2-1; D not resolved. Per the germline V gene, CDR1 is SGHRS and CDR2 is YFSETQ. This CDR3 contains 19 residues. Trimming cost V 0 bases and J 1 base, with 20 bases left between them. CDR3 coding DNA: TGCGCCAGCAGCTTGGGCCTCATACCCCGGACGGCATCCTACAATGAGCAGTTCTTC. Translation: CASSLGLIPRTASYNEQFF.

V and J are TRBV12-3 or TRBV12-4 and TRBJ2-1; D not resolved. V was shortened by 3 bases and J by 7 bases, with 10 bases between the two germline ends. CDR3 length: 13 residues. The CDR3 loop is CASSFGMGNEQFF. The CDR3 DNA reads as TGTGCCAGCAGTTTCGGTATGGGGAATGAGCAGTTCTTC.

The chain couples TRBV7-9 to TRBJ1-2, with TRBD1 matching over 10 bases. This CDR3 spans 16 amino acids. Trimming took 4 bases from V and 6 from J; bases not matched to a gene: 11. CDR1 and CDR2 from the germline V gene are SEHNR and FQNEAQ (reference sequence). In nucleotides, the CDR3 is TGTGCCAGCAGCTCCTATCTTGACAGGGGGCGCAATGGCTACACCTTC. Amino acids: CASSSYLDRGRNGYTF. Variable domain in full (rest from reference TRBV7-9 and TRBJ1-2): DTGVSQNPRHKITKRGQNVTFRCDPISEHNRLYWYRQTLGQGPEFLTYFQNEAQLEKSRLLSDRFSAERPKGSFSTLEIQRTEQGDSAMYLCASSSYLDRGRNGYTFGSGTRLTVV.

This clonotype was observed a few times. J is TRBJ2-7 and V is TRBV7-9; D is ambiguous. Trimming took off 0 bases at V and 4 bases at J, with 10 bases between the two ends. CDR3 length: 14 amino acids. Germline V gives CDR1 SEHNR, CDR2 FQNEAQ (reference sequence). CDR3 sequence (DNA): TGTGCCAGCAGCTTAGCGCTGGGTCCTTACGAGCAGTACTTC. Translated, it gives CASSLALGPYEQYF. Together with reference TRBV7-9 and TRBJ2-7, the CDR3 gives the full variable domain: DTGVSQNPRHKITKRGQNVTFRCDPISEHNRLYWYRQTLGQGPEFLTYFQNEAQLEKSRLLSDRFSAERPKGSFSTLEIQRTEQGDSAMYLCASSLALGPYEQYFGPGTRLTVT.

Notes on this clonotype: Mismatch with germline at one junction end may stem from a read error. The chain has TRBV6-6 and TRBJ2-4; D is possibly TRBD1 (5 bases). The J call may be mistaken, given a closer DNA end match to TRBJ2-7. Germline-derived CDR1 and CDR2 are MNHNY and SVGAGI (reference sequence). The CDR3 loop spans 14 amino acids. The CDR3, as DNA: TGTGCCAGTAGTTACTCCCGGACATCTCACGAGCAGTACTTC. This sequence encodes CASSYSRTSHEQYF.

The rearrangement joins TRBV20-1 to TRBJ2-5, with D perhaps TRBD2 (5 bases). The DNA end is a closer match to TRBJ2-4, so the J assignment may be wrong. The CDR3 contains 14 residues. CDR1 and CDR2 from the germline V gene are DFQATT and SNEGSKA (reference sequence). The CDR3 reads CSARYPGTKNIQYF. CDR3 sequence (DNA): TGCAGTGCTAGATACCCGGGGACCAAAAACATTCAGTACTTC.

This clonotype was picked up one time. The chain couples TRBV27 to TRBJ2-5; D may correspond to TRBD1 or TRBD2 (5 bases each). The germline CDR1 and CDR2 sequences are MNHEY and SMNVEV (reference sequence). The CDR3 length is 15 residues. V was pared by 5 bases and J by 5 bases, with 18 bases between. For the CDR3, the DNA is TGTGCCAGCAGTGCCTGGGGGTTGTTAGGGGAGACCCAGTACTTC. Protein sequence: CASSAWGLLGETQYF.

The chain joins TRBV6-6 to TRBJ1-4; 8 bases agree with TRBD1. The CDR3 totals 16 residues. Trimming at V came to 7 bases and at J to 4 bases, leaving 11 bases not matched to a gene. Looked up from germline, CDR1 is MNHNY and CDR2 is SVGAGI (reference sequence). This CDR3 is CASTSDRETINEKLFF. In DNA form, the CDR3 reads TGTGCCAGCACCTCGGACAGGGAAACGATTAATGAAAAACTGTTTTTT.